The 9 T cell receptor beta chains below were found in one sample sequenced in a study of blood T cell repertoires in COVID-19. Clones were sequenced by immunoSEQ multiplex PCR, and TCRdb holds only the in-frame ones, with some missing. The sample includes roughly 230,000 clones, approximately 83% seen only once; the top ten take around 3.6%. Sequences were obtained from PBMCs or T cells enriched from blood (not recorded which). These TCRs come from a man between 45 and 60 years old who had recovered from COVID-19.

This clone has a handful of counts. The genes are TRBV19 and TRBJ1-1; the D is unclear. The CDR3 runs 15 residues. Trimming removed 5 bases from V and 3 bases from J, with 16 bases in between. CDR1 is LNHDA and CDR2 is SQIVND in the germline V gene (reference sequence). Here the CDR3 reads CASSGLTGRHTEAFF. The DNA of the CDR3 is TGTGCCAGTAGTGGGCTGACTGGGAGGCACACTGAAGCTTTCTTT.

This clone was observed a handful of times. The V gene is TRBV9, the J gene TRBJ1-1; tentatively, D is TRBD1 (5 bases). The CDR3 loop spans 15 amino acids. Per the germline V gene, CDR1 is SGDLS and CDR2 is YYNGEE. V dropped 0 bases and J dropped 7 bases, with 16 bases sitting between them. The CDR3 loop reads CASSVATGRGGEAFF. The CDR3 DNA reads TGTGCCAGCAGCGTAGCTACGGGGCGCGGGGGTGAAGCTTTCTTT. Full variable domain (remainder filled in from reference TRBV9 and TRBJ1-1): DSGVTQTPKHLITATGQRVTLRCSPRSGDLSVYWYQQSLDQGLQFLIQYYNGEERAKGNILERFSAQQFPDLHSELNLSSLELGDSALYFCASSVATGRGGEAFFGQGTRLTVV.

Only a few counts were recorded for this clone. This chain connects TRBV11-2 to TRBJ2-7; TRBD2 agrees at 14 bases. V lost 1 base, J lost 3 bases, and 2 bases stayed unmatched. The CDR3 loop spans 16 amino acids. Looked up from germline, CDR1 is SGHAT and CDR2 is FQNNGV. CDR3 sequence: CASSLAGLAGGYEQYF. The CDR3 DNA sequence: TGTGCCAGCAGCTTAGCTGGACTAGCGGGAGGCTACGAGCAGTACTTC. The complete variable domain, with remaining parts taken from reference TRBV11-2 and TRBJ2-7, reads EAGVAQSPRYKIIEKRQSVAFWCNPISGHATLYWYQQILGQGPKLLIQFQNNGVVDDSQLPKDRFSAERLKGVDSTLKIQPAKLEDSAVYLCASSLAGLAGGYEQYFGPGTRLTVT.

V gene TRBV6-4 combines with J gene TRBJ2-3, with a weak D call TRBD2 (5 bases). Between the trimmed V and J ends, which lost 6 bases and 1 base, there was a span of 11 bases. This CDR3 has 14 residues. In germline, CDR1 is MRHNA, CDR2 SNTAGT. The CDR3 reads CASRMDSRTDTQYF. The CDR3 nucleotides read TGTGCCAGCAGAATGGACTCTCGCACAGATACGCAGTATTTT.

This chain joins TRBV19 and TRBJ1-2; 9 bases agree with TRBD1. Per the germline V gene, CDR1 is LNHDA and CDR2 is SQIVND (reference sequence). V shed 7 bases and J 3 bases; nucleotides not matched to a gene: 9. This CDR3 comprises 15 residues. The CDR3 spells CASKIQGAMDYGYTF. Written as DNA, the CDR3 is TGTGCCAGTAAAATACAGGGGGCGATGGACTATGGCTACACCTTC.

V usage is TRBV2 and J usage is TRBJ2-7; TRBD1 aligns across 9 bases. The germline V gene encodes CDR1 SNHLY and CDR2 FYNNEI. After removal of 7 bases from V and 1 base from J, the junction contained 8 bases not matched to a gene. This CDR3 has 15 amino acids. CDR3 nucleotide sequence: TGTGCCAGCAAATTCCAAGGGACAGGGTCCTACGAGCAGTACTTC. Translating gives CASKFQGTGSYEQYF. The variable domain in full, completed from reference TRBV2 and TRBJ2-7, reads EPEVTQTPSHQVTQMGQEVILRCVPISNHLYFYWYRQILGQKVEFLVSFYNNEISEKSEIFDDQFSVERPDGSNFTLKIRSTKLEDSAMYFCASKFQGTGSYEQYFGPGTRLTVT.

The rearrangement links TRBV3-1 (or the pseudogene TRBV3-2) to TRBJ2-5, with 7 bases that match TRBD1. Germline trimming cut 6 bases from V and 5 bases from J; bases unmatched to any gene: 6. The CDR3 runs to 13 residues. Germline V gene data show CDR1 as LGHDT and CDR2 as YNNKEL (reference sequence). The CDR3 region is CASRPDRAETQYF. CDR3 DNA: TGTGCCAGCAGACCCGACAGGGCTGAGACCCAGTACTTC.

The genes are TRBV6-2 or TRBV6-3 and TRBJ2-7, with a weak D call TRBD1 (6 bases). The germline gives CDR1 MNHEY, CDR2 SVGEGT. The V end lost 2 bases, the J end lost 0 bases, and 8 bases lay between the germline ends. This CDR3 has 14 residues. The CDR3 DNA reads TGTGCCAGCAGTTACGGACAGAGCTCCTACGAGCAGTACTTC. Amino acid sequence: CASSYGQSSYEQYF.

The J gene is TRBJ2-3, the V gene TRBV18; the match to TRBD2 covers 10 bases. The CDR3 covers 20 residues. Germline V gene data show CDR1 as KGHSH and CDR2 as LQKENI. Losses at the gene ends were 1 base for V and 1 base for J; bases not matched to a gene: 14. The CDR3 sequence is CASSPRGLGLASRGTDTQYF. CDR3 coding DNA: TGTGCCAGCTCACCACGCGGATTGGGACTAGCGTCCCGAGGCACAGATACGCAGTATTTT.